This TCR beta chain was found in a study of control samples from healthy donors and cancer patients. Assay used: immunoSEQ multiplex PCR; TCRdb lists only in-frame clones, some missing. The repertoire holds about 150,000 clones, with approximately 96% as singletons. The CDR3 runs to 13 residues. Germline CDR1 is KGHSH and CDR2 is LQKENI. The V gene lost 6 bases and the J gene lost 1 base, with 9 bases spanning the gap. The chain couples TRBV18 to TRBJ1-1; possibly TRBD1 for D (5 bases). Sequencing input: blood. The clonotype originates from a middle-aged man in good health. DNA of the CDR3: TGTGCCAGCTCTCTTCAGGGGAACACTGAAGCTTTCTTT. This sequence encodes CASSLQGNTEAFF.